The rows below give T cell receptor beta chains drawn from one sample of a study of T cell responses to AZD1222 COVID-19 vaccine. Sequencing was performed with immunoSEQ multiplex PCR; in TCRdb, only in-frame clones are kept and a portion is missing. The repertoire holds some 49,000 clones, with about 90% as singletons. Source: peripheral blood, taken 28 days after the second AZD1222 dose. These receptors all stem from an adult who received the AZD1222 COVID-19 vaccine. Each CDR3 is given with its conserved first and last residue. D genes are given only for firm matches. The listing skips clone size in some rows; elsewhere it reads once, few, many or a size class.

v_call	cdr3_length	j_call	clone_size	d_call	cdr3_nt	cdr3_aa
TRBV10-3	18	TRBJ2-1	NA	TRBD2	TGTGCCATCAGTGAGGAGGCTAGCGGGAGGGTGAGGGACAATGAGCAGTTCTTC	CAISEEASGRVRDNEQFF
TRBV19	17	TRBJ2-1	NA	TRBD2	TGTGCCAGTAGTATCCGTCGGCTAGCGGGATACTACAATGAGCAGTTCTTC	CASSIRRLAGYYNEQFF
TRBV4-3	15	TRBJ2-1	NA	NA	TGCGCCAGCAGCCAAGATAAGAGAGGGGTGGGTGAGCAGTTCTTC	CASSQDKRGVGEQFF
TRBV2	12	TRBJ1-5	NA	NA	TGTGCCAGCAGTGACATCAATCAGCCCCAGCATTTT	CASSDINQPQHF
TRBV24-1	19	TRBJ1-1	NA	TRBD1	TGTGCCACCAGTGATCGCCCGACAGGGAAATCCCCCTTGAACACTGAAGCTTTCTTT	CATSDRPTGKSPLNTEAFF
TRBV2	15	TRBJ1-4	NA	TRBD1	TGTGCCAGCAGTGAAGGGGACAGGGATAATGAAAAACTGTTTTTT	CASSEGDRDNEKLFF
TRBV9	15	TRBJ2-6	NA	NA	TGTGCCAGCAGCGCGGGGGACTCTGGGGCCAACGTCCTGACTTTC	CASSAGDSGANVLTF
TRBV5-1	16	TRBJ1-6	few	TRBD1	TGCGCCAGCAGCTTACTTGGGACAGGGGAAAATTCACCCCTCCACTTT	CASSLLGTGENSPLHF
TRBV5-8	14	TRBJ1-5	NA	NA	TGTGCCAGCAGCTTGGGTGGACAAATGCAGCCCCAGCATTTT	CASSLGGQMQPQHF
TRBV12-5	14	TRBJ1-4	NA	NA	TGTGCTAGTGGTTTGGGGGGCTGGGGAGAAAAACTGTTTTTT	CASGLGGWGEKLFF
TRBV15	13	TRBJ2-4	NA	NA	TGTGCCACCAGCAAGGGGGCGGGGAACATTCAGTACTTC	CATSKGAGNIQYF
TRBV19	18	TRBJ1-5	NA	NA	TGTGCCAGTAGTATAATTGATGGGAGGGTTTATAGCAATCAGCCCCAGCATTTT	CASSIIDGRVYSNQPQHF
TRBV5-1	15	TRBJ1-3	once	NA	TGCGCCAGCAGCTTGGTGGGTGGTTATGGAAACACCATATATTTT	CASSLVGGYGNTIYF